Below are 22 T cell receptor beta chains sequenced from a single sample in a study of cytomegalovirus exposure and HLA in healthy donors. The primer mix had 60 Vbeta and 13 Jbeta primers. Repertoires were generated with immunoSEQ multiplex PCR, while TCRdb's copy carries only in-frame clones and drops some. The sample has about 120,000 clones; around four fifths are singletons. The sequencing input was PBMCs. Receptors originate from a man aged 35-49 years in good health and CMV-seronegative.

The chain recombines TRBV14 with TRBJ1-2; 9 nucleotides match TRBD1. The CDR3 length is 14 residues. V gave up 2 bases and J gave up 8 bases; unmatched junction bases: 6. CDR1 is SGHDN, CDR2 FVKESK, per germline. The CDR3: CASSQRGQGSGYTF. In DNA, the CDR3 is TGTGCCAGCAGCCAAAGGGGACAGGGTTCCGGCTACACCTTC.

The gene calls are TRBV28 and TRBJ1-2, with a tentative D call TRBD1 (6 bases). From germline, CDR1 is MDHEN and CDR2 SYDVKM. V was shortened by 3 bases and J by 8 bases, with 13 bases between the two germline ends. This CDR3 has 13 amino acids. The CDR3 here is CASSFPYRVGYTF. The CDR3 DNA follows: TGTGCCAGCAGTTTCCCTTACAGGGTCGGCTACACCTTC.

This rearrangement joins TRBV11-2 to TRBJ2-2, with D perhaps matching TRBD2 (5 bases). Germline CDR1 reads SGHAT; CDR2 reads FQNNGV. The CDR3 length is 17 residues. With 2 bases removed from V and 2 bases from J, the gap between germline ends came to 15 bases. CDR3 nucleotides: TGTGCCAGCAGCTTACGGGGAAGGGCTGGTAACACCGGGGAGCTGTTTTTT. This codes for CASSLRGRAGNTGELFF.

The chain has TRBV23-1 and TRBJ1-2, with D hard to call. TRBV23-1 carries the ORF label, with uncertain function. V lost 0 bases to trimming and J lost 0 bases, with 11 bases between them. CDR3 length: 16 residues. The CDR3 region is CASSQSRRAANYGYTF. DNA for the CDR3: TGCGCCAGCAGTCAATCCAGGAGGGCCGCTAACTATGGCTACACCTTC.

The CDR3 loop reads CASSPRDSSHYEQYF. CDR3 DNA sequence: TGTGCCAGCTCACCACGGGACAGCTCCCACTACGAGCAGTACTTC. The chain carries TRBV18 and TRBJ2-7; 7 nucleotides align to TRBD1. The CDR3 is made up of 15 amino acids. CDR1 KGHSH and CDR2 LQKENI come from the germline V gene. With 1 base clipped from V and 3 bases from J, the junction kept 6 bases outside the gene matches.

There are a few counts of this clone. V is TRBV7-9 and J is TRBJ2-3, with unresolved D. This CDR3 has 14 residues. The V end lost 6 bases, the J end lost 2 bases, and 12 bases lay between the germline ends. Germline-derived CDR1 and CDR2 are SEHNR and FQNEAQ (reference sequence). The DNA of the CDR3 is TGTGCCAGCAGGCCTCCAGGATTCACAGATACGCAGTATTTT. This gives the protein CASRPPGFTDTQYF.

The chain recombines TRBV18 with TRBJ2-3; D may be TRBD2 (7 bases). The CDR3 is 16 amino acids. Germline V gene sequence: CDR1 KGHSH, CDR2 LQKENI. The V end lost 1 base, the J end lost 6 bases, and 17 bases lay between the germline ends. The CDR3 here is CASSPLPGAGEDTQYF. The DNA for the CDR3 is TGTGCCAGCTCACCACTCCCGGGGGCGGGGGAGGATACGCAGTATTTT. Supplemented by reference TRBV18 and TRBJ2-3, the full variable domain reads NAGVMQNPRHLVRRRGQEARLRCSPMKGHSHVYWYRQLPEEGLKFMVYLQKENIIDESGMPKERFSAEFPKEGPSILRIQQVVRGDSAAYFCASSPLPGAGEDTQYFGPGTRLTVL.

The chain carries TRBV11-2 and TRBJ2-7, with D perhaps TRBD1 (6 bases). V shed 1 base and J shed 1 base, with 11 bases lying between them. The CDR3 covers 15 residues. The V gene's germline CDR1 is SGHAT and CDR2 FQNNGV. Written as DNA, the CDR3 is TGTGCCAGCAGCTTAGTGGGGGCAGGATCCTACGAGCAGTACTTC. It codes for CASSLVGAGSYEQYF.

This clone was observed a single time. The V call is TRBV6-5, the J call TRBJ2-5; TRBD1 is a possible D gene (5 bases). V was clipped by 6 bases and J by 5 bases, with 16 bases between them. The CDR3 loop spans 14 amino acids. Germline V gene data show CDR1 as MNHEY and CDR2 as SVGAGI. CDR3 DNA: TGTGCCAGCAGCCAGGGTGGGCCCCGGGAGACCCAGTACTTC. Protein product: CASSQGGPRETQYF.

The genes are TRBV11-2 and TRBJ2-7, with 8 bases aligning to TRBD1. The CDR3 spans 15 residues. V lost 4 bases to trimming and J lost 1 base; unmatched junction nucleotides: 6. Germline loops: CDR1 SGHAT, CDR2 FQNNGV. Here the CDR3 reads CASSSGTGSSYEQYF. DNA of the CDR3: TGTGCCAGCAGCTCAGGGACAGGTAGTTCCTACGAGCAGTACTTC.

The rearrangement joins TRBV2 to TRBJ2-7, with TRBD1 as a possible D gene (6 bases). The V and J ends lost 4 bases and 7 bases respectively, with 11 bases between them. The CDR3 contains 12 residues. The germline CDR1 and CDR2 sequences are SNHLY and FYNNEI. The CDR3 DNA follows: TGTGCCAGCAGTGCCCAGGGGTCGGAGCAGTACTTC. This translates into CASSAQGSEQYF.

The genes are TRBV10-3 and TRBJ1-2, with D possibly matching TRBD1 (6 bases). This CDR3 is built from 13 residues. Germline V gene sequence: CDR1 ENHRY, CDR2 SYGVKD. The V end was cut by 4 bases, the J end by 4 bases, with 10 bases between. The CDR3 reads CAISADRTYGYTF. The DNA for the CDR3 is TGTGCCATCAGTGCGGACAGAACCTATGGCTACACCTTC.

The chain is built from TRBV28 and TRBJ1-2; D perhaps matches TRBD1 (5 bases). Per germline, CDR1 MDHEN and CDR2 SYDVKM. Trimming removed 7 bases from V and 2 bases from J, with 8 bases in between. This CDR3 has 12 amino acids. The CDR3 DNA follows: TGTGCCAGCACAGGGCCCAACTATGGCTACACCTTC. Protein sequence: CASTGPNYGYTF.

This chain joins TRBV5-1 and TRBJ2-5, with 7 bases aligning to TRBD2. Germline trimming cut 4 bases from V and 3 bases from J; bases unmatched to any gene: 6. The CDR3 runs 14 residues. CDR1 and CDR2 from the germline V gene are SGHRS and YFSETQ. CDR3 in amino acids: CASSLGGGEETQYF. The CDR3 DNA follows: TGCGCCAGCAGCCTTGGGGGGGGAGAAGAGACCCAGTACTTC. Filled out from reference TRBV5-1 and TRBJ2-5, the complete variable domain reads KAGVTQTPRYLIKTRGQQVTLSCSPISGHRSVSWYQQTPGQGLQFLFEYFSETQRNKGNFPGRFSGRQFSNSRSEMNVSTLELGDSALYLCASSLGGGEETQYFGPGTRLLVL.

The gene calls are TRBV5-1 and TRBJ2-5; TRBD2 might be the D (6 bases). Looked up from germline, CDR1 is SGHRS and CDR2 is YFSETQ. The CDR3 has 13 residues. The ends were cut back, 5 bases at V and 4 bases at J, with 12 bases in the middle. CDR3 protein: CASRRDTGETQYF. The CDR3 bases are TGCGCCAGCAGGCGGGATACTGGAGAGACCCAGTACTTC.

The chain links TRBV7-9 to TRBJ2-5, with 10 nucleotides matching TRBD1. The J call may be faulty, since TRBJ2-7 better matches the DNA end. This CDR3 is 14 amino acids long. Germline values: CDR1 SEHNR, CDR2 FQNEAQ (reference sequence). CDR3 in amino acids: CASSATGGPGEQYF. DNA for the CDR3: TGTGCCAGCAGCGCGACAGGGGGCCCGGGCGAGCAGTACTTC.

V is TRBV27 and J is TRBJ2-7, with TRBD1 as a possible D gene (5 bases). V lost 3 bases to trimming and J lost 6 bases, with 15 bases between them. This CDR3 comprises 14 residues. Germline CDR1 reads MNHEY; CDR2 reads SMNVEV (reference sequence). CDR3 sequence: CASSFYDRRGEQYF. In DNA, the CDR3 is TGTGCCAGCAGTTTCTATGACAGACGTGGCGAGCAGTACTTC.

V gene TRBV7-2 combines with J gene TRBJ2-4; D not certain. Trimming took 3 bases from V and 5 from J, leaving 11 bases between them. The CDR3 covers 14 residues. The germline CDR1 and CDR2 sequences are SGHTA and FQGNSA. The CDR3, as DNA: TGTGCCAGCAGCTTTGGCAGGAATCAAAACATTCAGTACTTC. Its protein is CASSFGRNQNIQYF.

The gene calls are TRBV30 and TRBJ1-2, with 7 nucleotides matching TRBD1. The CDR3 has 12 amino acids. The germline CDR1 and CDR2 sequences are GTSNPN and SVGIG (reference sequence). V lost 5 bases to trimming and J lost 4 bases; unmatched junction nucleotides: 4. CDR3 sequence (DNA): TGTGCCTGGGTACAGGGGCCCTATGGCTACACCTTC. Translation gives CAWVQGPYGYTF.

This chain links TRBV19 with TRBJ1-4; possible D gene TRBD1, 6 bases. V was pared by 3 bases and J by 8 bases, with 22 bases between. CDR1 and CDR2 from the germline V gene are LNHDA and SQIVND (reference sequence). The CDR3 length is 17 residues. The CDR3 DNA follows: TGTGCCAGTAGTATTGGGTTACAGGGCAGTTTGAAAGAAAAACTGTTTTTT. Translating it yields CASSIGLQGSLKEKLFF.

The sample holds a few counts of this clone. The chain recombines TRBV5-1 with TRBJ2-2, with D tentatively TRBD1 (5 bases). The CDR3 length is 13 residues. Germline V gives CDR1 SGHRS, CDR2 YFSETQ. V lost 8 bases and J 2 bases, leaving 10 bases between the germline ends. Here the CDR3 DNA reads TGCGCCAGTAAGACAGATAACACCGGGGAGCTGTTTTTT. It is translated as CASKTDNTGELFF.

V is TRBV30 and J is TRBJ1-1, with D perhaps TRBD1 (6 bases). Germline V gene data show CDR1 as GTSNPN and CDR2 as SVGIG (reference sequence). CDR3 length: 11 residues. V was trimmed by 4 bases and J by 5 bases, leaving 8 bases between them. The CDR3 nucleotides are TGTGCCTGGATGGACAGAACTGAAGCTTTCTTT. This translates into CAWMDRTEAFF.